Following are 18 T cell receptor beta chains from one sample sequenced in a study of OX40 agonist ivuxolimab in advanced cancers. The data were produced by immunoSEQ multiplex PCR, yet TCRdb's version contains in-frame clones alone and is incomplete. The table lists 15,000 to 20,000 clones, 76% of them singletons. The specimen comprised CD4+ or CD8+ T cells sorted from blood, sampled in a trial of the OX40 agonist ivuxolimab. These receptors all stem from an adult with an advanced solid tumor such as melanoma, head and neck, liver or kidney cancer.

The J gene is TRBJ2-6, the V gene TRBV28, with 8 bases aligning to TRBD1. With V trimmed by 3 bases and J by 4 bases, 11 bases remained unmatched. The germline CDR1 and CDR2 sequences are MDHEN and SYDVKM. The CDR3 has 18 residues. The chain's CDR3 is CASSFIGYRGSGANVLTF. In DNA, the CDR3 is TGTGCCAGCAGTTTCATTGGGTACAGGGGGTCAGGGGCCAACGTCCTGACTTTC.

This clone was observed a handful of times. The sample carries other DNA sequences with the same CDR3. The CDR3 nucleotides read TGTGCCAGCAGTGAAGGGACTAGCGGGTCCTACGAGCAGTACTTC. Its translation: CASSEGTSGSYEQYF. The chain recombines TRBV6-1 with TRBJ2-7, with TRBD2 matching 11 bases. Per germline, CDR1 MNHNS and CDR2 SASEGT. The CDR3 covers 15 residues. Trimming at V came to 1 base and at J to 1 base, leaving 0 bases not matched to a gene.

DNA of the CDR3: TGTGCCAGTAGTATAGGGGACGGAGCTAACTATGGCTACACCTTC. Residues: CASSIGDGANYGYTF. The chain couples TRBV19 to TRBJ1-2, with D possibly matching TRBD1 (5 bases). There are 15 residues in the CDR3. The germline V gene has CDR1 LNHDA and CDR2 SQIVND (reference sequence). V lost 1 base and J lost 0, with 9 bases in between.

V and J are TRBV4-3 and TRBJ1-1; D remains unclear. The CDR3 length is 15 residues. Per germline, CDR1 LGHNA and CDR2 YSLEER. The V and J ends lost 0 bases and 4 bases respectively, with 12 bases between them. CDR3 sequence: CASSQDHRILTEAFF. CDR3 coding DNA: TGCGCCAGCAGCCAAGATCATCGGATACTCACTGAAGCTTTCTTT.

This sequence joins TRBV14 and TRBJ2-2, with D maybe TRBD1 (6 bases). V was pared by 4 bases and J by 1 base, with 10 bases between. Looked up from germline, CDR1 is SGHDN and CDR2 is FVKESK. This CDR3 region has 15 residues. CDR3 loop: CASSPYRENTGELFF. The CDR3 DNA sequence: TGTGCCAGCAGCCCCTACAGGGAGAACACCGGGGAGCTGTTTTTT.

The chain uses TRBV2 and TRBJ1-2, with TRBD1 matching over 8 bases. The CDR3 covers 13 residues. Unmatched junction bases numbered 5, after V lost 11 bases and J lost 0 bases. Germline values: CDR1 SNHLY, CDR2 FYNNEI. The CDR3 DNA sequence: TGTGCCGGTTGGACAGGGCCTAACTATGGCTACACCTTC. It codes for CAGWTGPNYGYTF.

CDR3 in DNA: TGCGCCAGCAGCGCGGACCACACAGATACGCAGTATTTT. Amino acid sequence: CASSADHTDTQYF. The chain has TRBV4-1 and TRBJ2-3; the D is unclear. Germline CDR1 is MGHRA and CDR2 is YSYEKL. V was clipped by 5 bases and J by 2 bases, with 8 bases between them. CDR3 length: 13 residues.

To note about this clone: Other DNA sequences in this specimen translate into the identical CDR3. This rearrangement joins TRBV9 to TRBJ1-5; D unclear. Trimming left V 0 bases short and J 4 bases short, with 8 bases between. This CDR3 has 14 residues. CDR1 is SGDLS and CDR2 is YYNGEE in the germline V gene. The CDR3 spells CASSVGGGNQPQHF. In nucleotides, the CDR3 is TGTGCCAGCAGCGTAGGGGGTGGGAATCAGCCCCAGCATTTT.

The chain carries TRBV27 and TRBJ2-7, with TRBD1 matching over 8 bases. The V gene end was trimmed by 2 bases and the J gene end by 1 base; junction bases not matched to a gene: 13. Germline V gene lookup returns CDR1 MNHEY and CDR2 SMNVEV (reference sequence). This CDR3 has 18 amino acids. CDR3 region: CASSLGRQGAGKSYEQYF. The CDR3 DNA reads TGTGCCAGCAGTTTAGGGCGGCAGGGGGCAGGGAAGTCCTACGAGCAGTACTTC.

This rearrangement joins TRBV7-8 to TRBJ2-3, with 15 bases lining up with TRBD2. Germline V gene data show CDR1 as SGHVS and CDR2 as FQNEAQ. CDR3 length: 16 residues. Trimming took 5 bases from V and 4 from J; bases not matched to a gene: 4. The chain's CDR3 is CASSTRTSGGADTQYF. The CDR3 coding sequence is TGTGCCAGCAGCACAAGGACTAGCGGGGGGGCAGATACGCAGTATTTT. Variable domain in full (rest from reference TRBV7-8 and TRBJ2-3): GAGVSQSPRYKVAKRGQDVALRCDPISGHVSLFWYQQALGQGPEFLTYFQNEAQLDKSGLPSDRFFAERPEGSVSTLKIQRTQQEDSAVYLCASSTRTSGGADTQYFGPGTRLTVL.

This sequence joins TRBV13 and TRBJ1-2, with 9 bases lining up with TRBD1. V trimming: 5 bases; J trimming: 4 bases; junction bases outside the gene matches: 5. This CDR3 has 14 residues. Germline-derived CDR1 and CDR2 are PRHDT and FYEKMQ (reference sequence). The CDR3 region has the DNA TGTGCCAGCAGCCCAAACAGGGGGCTCTATGGCTACACCTTC. Its translation: CASSPNRGLYGYTF.

The chain links TRBV27 to TRBJ1-1, with unresolved D. The V gene's germline CDR1 is MNHEY and CDR2 SMNVEV (reference sequence). V gave up 5 bases and J gave up 1 base, with 8 bases separating them. There are 13 residues in the CDR3. CDR3 amino acids: CASSPIANTEAFF. The CDR3 DNA reads TGTGCCAGCAGTCCGATCGCGAACACTGAAGCTTTCTTT.

This sequence joins TRBV28 and TRBJ2-7; the D gene is possibly TRBD1 (5 bases). CDR3 length equals 13 residues. The germline CDR1 and CDR2 sequences are MDHEN and SYDVKM. Trimming took off 1 base at V and 6 bases at J, with 10 bases between the two ends. The CDR3 protein is CASSLSGLPEQYF. The CDR3, as DNA: TGTGCCAGCAGTTTATCAGGGCTCCCCGAGCAGTACTTC.

The V gene is TRBV4-1, the J gene TRBJ2-7; D may match TRBD1 or TRBD2 (5 bases each). The CDR3 is 12 amino acids. Germline V gives CDR1 MGHRA, CDR2 YSYEKL. Deletions cut 3 bases from V and 6 bases from J, with 9 bases between. CDR3 in DNA: TGCGCCAGCAGCCAGGGACGAGGCGAGCAGTACTTC. Translating gives CASSQGRGEQYF.

The chain links TRBV27 to TRBJ2-3, with 7 bases identical to TRBD1. With V trimmed by 2 bases and J by 1 base, 0 bases remained unmatched. Per germline, CDR1 MNHEY and CDR2 SMNVEV (reference sequence). This CDR3 contains 14 residues. The CDR3 DNA reads as TGTGCCAGCAGTTTAGGGACAGGCACAGATACGCAGTATTTT. As protein: CASSLGTGTDTQYF.

The chain uses TRBV7-2 and TRBJ2-1; D tentatively fits TRBD1 or TRBD2 (6 bases each). The CDR3 spans 13 residues. Germline CDR1 is SGHTA and CDR2 is FQGNSA. The germline V and J ends were trimmed by 1 base and 9 bases, with 10 bases remaining between them. DNA of the CDR3: TGTGCCAGCAGCTTAGTTCGGGGGCGTGAGCAGTTCTTC. This sequence encodes CASSLVRGREQFF.

The gene calls are TRBV7-9 and TRBJ2-1; a possible D gene is TRBD2 (5 bases). The CDR3 loop spans 18 amino acids. Germline CDR1 and CDR2: SEHNR and FQNEAQ (reference sequence). V shed 4 bases and J shed 7 bases, with 26 bases lying between them. CDR3 region: CASSSPAGQEPTFNEQFF. The CDR3 DNA reads TGTGCCAGCAGCTCACCCGCGGGCCAGGAGCCTACTTTTAATGAGCAGTTCTTC.

The chain carries TRBV9 and TRBJ2-5, with 11 bases lining up with TRBD1. Germline assignment: CDR1 SGDLS and CDR2 YYNGEE. The CDR3 is 15 amino acids. Trimming took 5 bases from V and 5 from J; bases not matched to a gene: 8. CDR3 residues: CASSTEGTGGETQYF. CDR3 sequence (DNA): TGTGCCAGCAGTACCGAAGGGACAGGGGGGGAGACCCAGTACTTC.